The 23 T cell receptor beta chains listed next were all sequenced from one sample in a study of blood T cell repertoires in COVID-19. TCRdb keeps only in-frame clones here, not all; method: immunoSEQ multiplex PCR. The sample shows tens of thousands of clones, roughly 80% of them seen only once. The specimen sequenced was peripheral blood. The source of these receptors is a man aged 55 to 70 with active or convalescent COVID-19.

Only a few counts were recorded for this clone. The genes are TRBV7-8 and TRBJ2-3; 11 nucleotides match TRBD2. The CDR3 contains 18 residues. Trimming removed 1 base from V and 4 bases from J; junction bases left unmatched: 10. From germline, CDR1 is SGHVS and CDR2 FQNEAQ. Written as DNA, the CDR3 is TGTGCCAGCAGCTTAGTTGGTCCGCCTAGCGGGGGGCCAGATACGCAGTATTTT. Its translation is CASSLVGPPSGGPDTQYF.

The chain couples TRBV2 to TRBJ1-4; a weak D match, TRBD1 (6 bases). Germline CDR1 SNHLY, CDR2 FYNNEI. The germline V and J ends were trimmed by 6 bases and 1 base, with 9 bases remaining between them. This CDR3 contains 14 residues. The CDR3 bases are TGTGCCAGCAGGGTACAGGGAACTAATGAAAAACTGTTTTTT. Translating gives CASRVQGTNEKLFF.

CDR3 in amino acids: CASSEVGLMALTEAFF. As DNA, the CDR3 is TGTGCCAGCAGTGAAGTTGGGCTCATGGCCCTCACTGAAGCTTTCTTT. V and J are TRBV2 and TRBJ1-1, with no clear D. V lost 1 base and J lost 4, with 16 bases in between. CDR1 and CDR2 from the germline V gene are SNHLY and FYNNEI. The CDR3 is 16 residues long.

The CDR3 nucleotides read TGTGCCAGCTCACCAAACGGGGGGCCGGCAGATACGCAGTATTTT. This gives the protein CASSPNGGPADTQYF. The chain carries TRBV18 and TRBJ2-3, with D possibly matching TRBD2 (7 bases). V was clipped by 2 bases and J by 4 bases, with 13 bases between them. This CDR3 has 15 residues. CDR1 and CDR2 (germline): KGHSH, LQKENI.

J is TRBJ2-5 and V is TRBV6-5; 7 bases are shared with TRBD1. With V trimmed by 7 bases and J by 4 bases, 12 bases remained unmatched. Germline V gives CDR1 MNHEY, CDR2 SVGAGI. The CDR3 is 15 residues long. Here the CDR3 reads CASTNLKGAGETQYF. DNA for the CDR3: TGTGCCAGCACCAACCTCAAGGGGGCGGGAGAGACCCAGTACTTC.

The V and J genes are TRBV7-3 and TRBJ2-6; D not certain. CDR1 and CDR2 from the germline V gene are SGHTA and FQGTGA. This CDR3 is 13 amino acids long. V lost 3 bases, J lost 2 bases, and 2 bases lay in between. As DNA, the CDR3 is TGTGCCAGCAGCTTTACTGGGGCCAACGTCCTGACTTTC. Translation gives CASSFTGANVLTF.

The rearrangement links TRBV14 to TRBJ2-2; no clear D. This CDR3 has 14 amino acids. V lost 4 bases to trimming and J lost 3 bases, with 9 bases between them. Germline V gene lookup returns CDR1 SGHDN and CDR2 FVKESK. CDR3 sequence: CASSRLIDTGELFF. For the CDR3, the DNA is TGTGCCAGCAGCCGCCTTATAGACACCGGGGAGCTGTTTTTT. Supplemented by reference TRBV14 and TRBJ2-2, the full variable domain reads EAGVTQFPSHSVIEKGQTVTLRCDPISGHDNLYWYRRVMGKEIKFLLHFVKESKQDESGMPNNRFLAERTGGTYSTLKVQPAELEDSGVYFCASSRLIDTGELFFGEGSRLTVL.

In nucleotides, the CDR3 is TGTGCCAGTAGTATAACAGGGCCTTCTGGCTACACCTTC. It specifies CASSITGPSGYTF. This chain connects TRBV19 to TRBJ1-2; the D gene is possibly TRBD1 (6 bases). Looked up from germline, CDR1 is LNHDA and CDR2 is SQIVND (reference sequence). This CDR3 contains 13 residues. V was shortened by 2 bases and J by 7 bases, with 11 bases between the two germline ends.

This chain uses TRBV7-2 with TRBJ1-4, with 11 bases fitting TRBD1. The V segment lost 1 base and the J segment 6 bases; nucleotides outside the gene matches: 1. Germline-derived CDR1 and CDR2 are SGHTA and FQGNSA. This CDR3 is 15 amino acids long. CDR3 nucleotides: TGTGCCAGCAGCTTAGGGACAGGGGGCTATGAAAAACTGTTTTTT. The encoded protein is CASSLGTGGYEKLFF.

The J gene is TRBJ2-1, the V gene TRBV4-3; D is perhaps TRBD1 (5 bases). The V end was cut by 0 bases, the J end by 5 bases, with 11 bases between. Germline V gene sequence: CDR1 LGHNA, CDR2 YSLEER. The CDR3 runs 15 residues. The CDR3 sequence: CASSQDWTSNNEQFF. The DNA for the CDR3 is TGCGCCAGCAGCCAAGACTGGACATCAAACAATGAGCAGTTCTTC.

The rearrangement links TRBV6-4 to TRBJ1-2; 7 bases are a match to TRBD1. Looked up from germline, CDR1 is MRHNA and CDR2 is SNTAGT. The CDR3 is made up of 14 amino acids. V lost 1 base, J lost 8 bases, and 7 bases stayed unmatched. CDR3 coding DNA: TGTGCCAGCAGTGACTGGCAGGGGGAGTACGGCTACACCTTC. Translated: CASSDWQGEYGYTF.

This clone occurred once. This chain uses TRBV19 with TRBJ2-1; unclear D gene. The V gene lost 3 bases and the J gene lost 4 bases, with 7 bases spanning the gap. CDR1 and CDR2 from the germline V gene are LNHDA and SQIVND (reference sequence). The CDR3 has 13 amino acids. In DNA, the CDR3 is TGTGCCAGTAGTATCGGAGATTACAATGAGCAGTTCTTC. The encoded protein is CASSIGDYNEQFF.

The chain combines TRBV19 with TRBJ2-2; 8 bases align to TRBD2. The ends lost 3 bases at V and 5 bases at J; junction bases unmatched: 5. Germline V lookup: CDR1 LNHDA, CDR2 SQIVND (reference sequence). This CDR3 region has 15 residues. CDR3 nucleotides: TGTGCCAGTAGTATCTCGGGGGGGTATACCGGGGAGCTGTTTTTT. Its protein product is CASSISGGYTGELFF.

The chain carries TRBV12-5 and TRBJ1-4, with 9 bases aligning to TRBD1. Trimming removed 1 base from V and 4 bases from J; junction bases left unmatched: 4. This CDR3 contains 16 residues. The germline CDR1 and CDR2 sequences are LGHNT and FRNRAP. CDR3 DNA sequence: TGTGCTAGTGGTTTGGGGACAGGGGCCCTTAATGAAAAACTGTTTTTT. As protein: CASGLGTGALNEKLFF. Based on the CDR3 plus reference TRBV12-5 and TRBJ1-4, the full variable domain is DARVTQTPRHKVTEMGQEVTMRCQPILGHNTVFWYRQTMMQGLELLAYFRNRAPLDDSGMPKDRFSAEMPDATLATLKIQPSEPRDSAVYFCASGLGTGALNEKLFFGSGTQLSVL.

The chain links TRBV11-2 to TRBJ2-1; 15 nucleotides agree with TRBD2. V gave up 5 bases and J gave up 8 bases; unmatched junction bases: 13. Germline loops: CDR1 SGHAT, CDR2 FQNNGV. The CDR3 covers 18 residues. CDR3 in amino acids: CASSLLSGLAGGLDEQFF. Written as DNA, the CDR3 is TGTGCCAGCAGCCTTCTCTCCGGACTAGCGGGGGGGCTCGATGAGCAGTTCTTC.

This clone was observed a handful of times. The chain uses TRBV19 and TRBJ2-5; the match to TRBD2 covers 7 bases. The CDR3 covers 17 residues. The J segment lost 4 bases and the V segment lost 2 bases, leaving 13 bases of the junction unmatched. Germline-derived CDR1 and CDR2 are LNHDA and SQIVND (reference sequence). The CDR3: CASSIRLLATGGETQYF. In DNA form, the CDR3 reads TGTGCCAGTAGTATACGGCTACTAGCGACGGGTGGAGAGACCCAGTACTTC.

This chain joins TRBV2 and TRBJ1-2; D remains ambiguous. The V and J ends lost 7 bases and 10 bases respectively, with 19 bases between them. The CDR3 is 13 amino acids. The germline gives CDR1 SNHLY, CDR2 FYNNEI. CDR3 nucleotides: TGTGCCAGCACGCGTCAGGCCCAACGTGCCTACACCTTC. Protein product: CASTRQAQRAYTF. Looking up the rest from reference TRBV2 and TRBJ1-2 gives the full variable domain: EPEVTQTPSHQVTQMGQEVILRCVPISNHLYFYWYRQILGQKVEFLVSFYNNEISEKSEIFDDQFSVERPDGSNFTLKIRSTKLEDSAMYFCASTRQAQRAYTFGSGTRLTVV.

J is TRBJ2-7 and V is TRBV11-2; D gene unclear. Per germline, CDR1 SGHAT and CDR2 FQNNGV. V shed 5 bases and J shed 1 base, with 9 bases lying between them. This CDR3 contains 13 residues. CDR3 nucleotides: TGTGCCAGCAGCCCTCTTCGGTCCTACGAGCAGTACTTC. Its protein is CASSPLRSYEQYF.

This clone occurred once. The CDR3 protein is CASSQVTGYAFF. CDR3 in DNA: TGTGCCAGCAGCCAAGTCACAGGGTATGCTTTCTTT. The V and J genes are TRBV3-1 (or the pseudogene TRBV3-2) and TRBJ1-1; D possibly corresponds to TRBD1 (6 bases). Germline assignment: CDR1 LGHDT and CDR2 YNNKEL (reference sequence). The CDR3 spans 12 residues. V was cut by 1 base and J by 11 bases, with 11 bases left in between.

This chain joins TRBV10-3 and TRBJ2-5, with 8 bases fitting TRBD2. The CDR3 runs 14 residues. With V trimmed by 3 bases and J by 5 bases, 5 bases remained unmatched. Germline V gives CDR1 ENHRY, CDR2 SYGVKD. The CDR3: CAISDGRGGETQYF. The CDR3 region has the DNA TGTGCCATCAGTGACGGGAGGGGAGGGGAGACCCAGTACTTC.

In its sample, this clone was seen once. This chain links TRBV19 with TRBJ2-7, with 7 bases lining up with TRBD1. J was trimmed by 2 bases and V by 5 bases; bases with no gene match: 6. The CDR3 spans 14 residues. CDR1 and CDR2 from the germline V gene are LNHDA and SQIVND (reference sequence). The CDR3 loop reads CASSLQGIPYEQYF. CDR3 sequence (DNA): TGTGCCAGTAGTCTACAGGGGATTCCCTACGAGCAGTACTTC.

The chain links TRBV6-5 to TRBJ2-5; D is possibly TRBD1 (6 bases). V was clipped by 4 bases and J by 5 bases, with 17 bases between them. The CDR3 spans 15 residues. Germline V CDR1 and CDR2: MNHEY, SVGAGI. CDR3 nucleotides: TGTGCCAGCAGTTCCTGGGACACCCCGCGGGAGACCCAGTACTTC. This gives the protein CASSSWDTPRETQYF.

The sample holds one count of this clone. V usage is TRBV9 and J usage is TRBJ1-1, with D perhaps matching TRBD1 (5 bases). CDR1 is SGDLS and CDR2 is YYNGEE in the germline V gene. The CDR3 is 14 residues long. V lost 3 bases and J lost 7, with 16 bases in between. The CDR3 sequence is CASSEAPGRGEAFF. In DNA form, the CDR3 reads TGTGCCAGCAGCGAGGCCCCAGGGCGGGGTGAAGCTTTCTTT.